This TCR beta chain was sequenced during a study of cytomegalovirus exposure and HLA in healthy donors. Turning to the study itself: Out of several hundred genotyped donors, about 80% belonged to the Caucasian-associated ancestry cluster.

About this clone itself: Its specificity is unknown.

A multiplex PCR was run with 60 Vbeta primers and 13 Jbeta primers. Using immunoSEQ multiplex PCR, the repertoire was profiled, and TCRdb retains in-frame clones only, with some absent. The sample has over 70,000 clones; just under 75% are singletons. General study results and limits: Later analysis placed DRB1 highest and HLA-C lowest in TCR association rates, which differed by HLA locus.

The CDR3 length is 13 residues. Germline lookup yields CDR1 GTSNPN and CDR2 SVGIG (reference sequence). J was trimmed by 5 bases and V by 0 bases; bases with no gene match: 3. The chain employs TRBV30 and TRBJ2-5; 7 nucleotides agree with TRBD1. The sequencing sample was made of PBMCs. The TCR sequence derives from a human donor in good health. The CDR3 region has the DNA TGTGCCTGGAGTGTACTCAGGGGGGAGACCCAGTACTTC. Translation gives CAWSVLRGETQYF.